These 12 T cell receptor beta chains share one sample of origin, sequenced in a study of blood T cell repertoires in COVID-19. Assay used: immunoSEQ multiplex PCR; TCRdb lists only in-frame clones, some missing. The table lists about 240,000 clones, almost 85% of them singletons. Sequenced: peripheral blood. The receptors originated from a man aged 45-65 years with COVID-19, enrolled during active disease.

This chain uses TRBV2 with TRBJ1-2; maybe TRBD1 (5 bases). Germline lookup yields CDR1 SNHLY and CDR2 FYNNEI. The CDR3 has 13 residues. With 6 bases removed from V and 4 bases from J, the gap between germline ends came to 12 bases. The CDR3 bases are TGTGCCAGCAGGGAGGGACTTGGCTATGGCTACACCTTC. It specifies CASREGLGYGYTF.

CDR3 amino acids: CASSSGQVQETQYF. CDR3 nucleotides: TGTGCCAGCAGCTCGGGACAAGTCCAAGAGACCCAGTACTTC. This chain connects TRBV5-8 to TRBJ2-5; tentative D call: TRBD1 (6 bases). Trimming pared 3 bases from V and 1 base from J, leaving 10 bases between. Per germline, CDR1 SGHTS and CDR2 YDEGEE. The CDR3 extends over 14 amino acids.

This clone showed up just once. CDR3 coding DNA: TGTGCCAGCAGGGATACAGGGTGGGGACCCCTCCACTTT. This gives the protein CASRDTGWGPLHF. This sequence joins TRBV2 and TRBJ1-6; TRBD1 is a possible D gene (6 bases). This CDR3 is built from 13 residues. V was trimmed by 6 bases and J by 12 bases, leaving 15 bases between them. Per the germline V gene, CDR1 is SNHLY and CDR2 is FYNNEI. Variable domain in full (rest from reference TRBV2 and TRBJ1-6): EPEVTQTPSHQVTQMGQEVILRCVPISNHLYFYWYRQILGQKVEFLVSFYNNEISEKSEIFDDQFSVERPDGSNFTLKIRSTKLEDSAMYFCASRDTGWGPLHFGNGTRLTVT.

The rearrangement joins TRBV4-1 to TRBJ2-4; 10 bases line up with TRBD2. This CDR3 spans 19 amino acids. Germline loops: CDR1 MGHRA, CDR2 YSYEKL. Trimming cost V 1 base and J 0 bases; bases outside gene matches: 9. In DNA, the CDR3 is TGCGCCAGCAGCCAAGGGCTAGCGGGGGACACCCTAGCCAAAAACATTCAGTACTTC. Translated, it gives CASSQGLAGDTLAKNIQYF.

A few counts support this clone. The rearrangement joins TRBV30 to TRBJ1-2; TRBD1 might be the D (5 bases). The CDR3 is 14 residues long. The germline V gene has CDR1 GTSNPN and CDR2 SVGIG (reference sequence). V gave up 1 base and J gave up 0 bases, with 9 bases separating them. The CDR3 is CAWSGQTANYGYTF. The CDR3 DNA is TGTGCCTGGAGTGGACAGACAGCTAACTATGGCTACACCTTC.

A few counts support this clone. The rearrangement uses TRBV7-9 and TRBJ1-2, with TRBD1 as a possible D gene (5 bases). The CDR3 loop spans 14 amino acids. Trimming removed 2 bases at V and 1 base at J, with 8 bases between. Germline CDR1 and CDR2: SEHNR and FQNEAQ (reference sequence). The CDR3 protein is CASSLWGGNYGYTF. The DNA of the CDR3 is TGTGCCAGCAGCTTATGGGGGGGTAACTATGGCTACACCTTC.

V is TRBV19 and J is TRBJ1-1; the D gene is possibly TRBD1 (5 bases). Germline CDR1 is LNHDA and CDR2 is SQIVND (reference sequence). This CDR3 is built from 18 residues. The V end lost 3 bases, the J end lost 0 bases, and 20 bases lay between the germline ends. CDR3 DNA sequence: TGTGCCAGTAGTATCACGGGCCGGGGGGTAAGTTTGAACACTGAAGCTTTCTTT. Residues: CASSITGRGVSLNTEAFF.

This clone was observed a handful of times. The rearrangement uses TRBV6-1 and TRBJ1-5; D possibly corresponds to TRBD1 (6 bases). The CDR3 is 15 amino acids. CDR1 is MNHNS, CDR2 SASEGT, per germline. V dropped 0 bases and J dropped 5 bases, with 11 bases sitting between them. The CDR3 region is CASSEATQGYQPQHF. CDR3 in DNA: TGTGCCAGCAGTGAAGCGACGCAGGGGTATCAGCCCCAGCATTTT.

The table lists this clone with a few counts. The V and J genes are TRBV5-4 and TRBJ2-5; 7 nucleotides match TRBD2. CDR3 size: 17 residues. The germline V gene encodes CDR1 SGHNT and CDR2 YYREEE (reference sequence). V shed 2 bases, J shed 2 bases, and the junction held 12 bases outside the gene matches. This CDR3 reads CASSFPRGSGLQETQYF. As DNA, the CDR3 is TGTGCCAGCAGCTTCCCGCGAGGTAGCGGGCTTCAAGAGACCCAGTACTTC.

The V and J genes are TRBV6-5 and TRBJ1-6, with 7 nucleotides matching TRBD1. Germline trimming cut 6 bases from V and 7 bases from J; bases unmatched to any gene: 6. This CDR3 spans 14 amino acids. The germline V gene has CDR1 MNHEY and CDR2 SVGAGI. The CDR3 here is CASSPDRENSPLHF. The CDR3 DNA reads TGTGCCAGCAGCCCCGACAGGGAGAATTCACCCCTCCACTTT.

The CDR3 region is CASSGLDREVDTQYF. CDR3 nucleotides: TGTGCCAGTAGTGGATTAGACAGGGAGGTCGATACGCAGTATTTT. The rearrangement uses TRBV19 and TRBJ2-3; perhaps TRBD1 as D (7 bases). This CDR3 contains 15 residues. Germline CDR1 and CDR2: LNHDA and SQIVND (reference sequence). Trimming left V 5 bases short and J 6 bases short, with 18 bases between.

This chain links TRBV5-1 with TRBJ2-5; the D gene is possibly TRBD1 (5 bases). The V end was cut by 0 bases, the J end by 4 bases, with 10 bases between. Per the germline V gene, CDR1 is SGHRS and CDR2 is YFSETQ. CDR3 length equals 14 residues. In DNA form, the CDR3 reads TGCGCCAGCAGCTTGGGACAGTCCTTAGAGACCCAGTACTTC. Its protein product is CASSLGQSLETQYF.